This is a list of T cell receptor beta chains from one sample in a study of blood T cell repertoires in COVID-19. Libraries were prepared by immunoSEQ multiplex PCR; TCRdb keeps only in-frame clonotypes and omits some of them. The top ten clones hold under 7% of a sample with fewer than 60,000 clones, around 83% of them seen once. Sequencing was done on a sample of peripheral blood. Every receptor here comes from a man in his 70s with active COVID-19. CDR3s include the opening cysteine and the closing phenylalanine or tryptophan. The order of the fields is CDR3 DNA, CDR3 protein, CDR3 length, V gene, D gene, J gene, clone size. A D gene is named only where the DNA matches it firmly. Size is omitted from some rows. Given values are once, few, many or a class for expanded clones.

TGTGCCAGTGAACAGGGATGGGGGACTGAAGCTTTCTTT | CASEQGWGTEAFF | 13 | TRBV7-9 | - | TRBJ1-1 | few
TGTGCCAGCAGCTTGGGACAGGAGAACTACGAGCAGTACTTC | CASSLGQENYEQYF | 14 | TRBV9 | TRBD1 | TRBJ2-7 | -
TGTGCCAGCAGTCGGGGAGTGTCGGTACTTGATGAAGCTTTCTTT | CASSRGVSVLDEAFF | 15 | TRBV3-1/TRBV3-2 | - | TRBJ1-1 | -
TGTGCCACCCGCCCGGATCAGCCCCAGCATTTT | CATRPDQPQHF | 11 | TRBV5-5 | - | TRBJ1-5 | -
TGTGCCAGCAGCCCTACGAACACCGGGGAGCTGTTTTTT | CASSPTNTGELFF | 13 | TRBV6-6 | - | TRBJ2-2 | -
TGTGCCAGCAGGGGGGGATTCCAGGCCCATGGCTACACCTTC | CASRGGFQAHGYTF | 14 | TRBV2 | - | TRBJ1-2 | -
TGCAGCGTTGCCGGGACAATGAACACTGAAGCTTTCTTT | CSVAGTMNTEAFF | 13 | TRBV29-1 | - | TRBJ1-1 | -
TGTGCCACCAGCAGTTCACGGACAGTCTATGGCTACACCTTC | CATSSSRTVYGYTF | 14 | TRBV15 | - | TRBJ1-2 | -
TGCGCCAGCAGCTTGGTAGCGGGGACGAACACCGGGGAGCTGTTTTTT | CASSLVAGTNTGELFF | 16 | TRBV5-1 | TRBD2 | TRBJ2-2 | -
TGTGCCAGCAGCCCCGGGACTAGCGGGAGCACAGATACGCAGTATTTT | CASSPGTSGSTDTQYF | 16 | TRBV4-2 | TRBD2 | TRBJ2-3 | -
TGTGCCTGGATCCCGGCAGGGGGTGGTGAAGCTTTCTTT | CAWIPAGGGEAFF | 13 | TRBV30 | TRBD1 | TRBJ1-1 | -
TGTGCCAGTAGTATATGGGGAGAGCCCAATCAGCCCCAGCATTTT | CASSIWGEPNQPQHF | 15 | TRBV19 | - | TRBJ1-5 | few
TGTGCCAGCAGCGTAGCGACTAGCAATGAGCAGTTCTTC | CASSVATSNEQFF | 13 | TRBV9 | - | TRBJ2-1 | few
TGTGCCAGCAGTTACTCTAGCGGGGGAAACTACGAGCAGTACTTC | CASSYSSGGNYEQYF | 15 | TRBV6-2/TRBV6-3 | TRBD2 | TRBJ2-7 | -
TGTGCCAGCAGTCCAGACAGGGGGACGAACACTGAAGCTTTCTTT | CASSPDRGTNTEAFF | 15 | TRBV2 | TRBD1 | TRBJ1-1 | -
TGTGCCAGTAGTCCGGATGGCTACACCTTC | CASSPDGYTF | 10 | TRBV19 | - | TRBJ1-2 | -
TGTGCCAGCAGCACCCGGACAGCTAAAGTATACGAGCAGTACTTC | CASSTRTAKVYEQYF | 15 | TRBV13 | - | TRBJ2-7 | -
TGTGCCAGCAGCACAGGGGATTCTGGAAACACCATATATTTT | CASSTGDSGNTIYF | 14 | TRBV9 | TRBD1 | TRBJ1-3 | -
TGTGCCAGCAGTGAATCAGGGTCGGGCGAAAAACTGTTTTTT | CASSESGSGEKLFF | 14 | TRBV25-1 | - | TRBJ1-4 | medium-sized
TGTGCCAGCACCTATCTCGCGGGGGGGCTGGGCGAGCAGTACTTC | CASTYLAGGLGEQYF | 15 | TRBV7-9 | TRBD2 | TRBJ2-7 | -
TGTGCCAGCAGCTTAAGCCTGGGCTTTAACACCGGGGAGCTGTTTTTT | CASSLSLGFNTGELFF | 16 | TRBV11-2 | - | TRBJ2-2 | once
TGTGCCAGCACCAAATCAGGGGGTGACACTGAAGCTTTCTTT | CASTKSGGDTEAFF | 14 | TRBV6-5 | TRBD1 | TRBJ1-1 | -
TGTGCCAGCATAAAGGGGCGCGCCGGGACTAGCGGGGGAGCCTCCTACAATGAGCAGTTCTTC | CASIKGRAGTSGGASYNEQFF | 21 | TRBV27 | TRBD2 | TRBJ2-1 | -
TGTGCCAGCAGCTTCCAACCAGCGGGGGGGAAGGAGACCCAGTACTTC | CASSFQPAGGKETQYF | 16 | TRBV5-6 | TRBD2 | TRBJ2-5 | once
TGCGCCAGCAGCCGGGACAAATCCTACGAGCAGTACTTC | CASSRDKSYEQYF | 13 | TRBV5-1 | - | TRBJ2-7 | -
TGTGCCAGCAGTGCGACGAGGAGCTCTGGAAACACCATATATTTT | CASSATRSSGNTIYF | 15 | TRBV25-1 | - | TRBJ1-3 | -
TGTGCCAGCAGCGTTCGCGGGAGGGCGCCGGAAAAACTGTTTTTT | CASSVRGRAPEKLFF | 15 | TRBV7-2 | - | TRBJ1-4 | -
TGTGCCAGCAGCGCCACTCAAGGGACTATCCAAGAGACCCAGTACTTC | CASSATQGTIQETQYF | 16 | TRBV9 | TRBD2 | TRBJ2-5 | -
TGTGCCAGCAGTTCTGGCCCCCGGGACAGGGGCCCCCAGGCAGATACGCAGTATTTT | CASSSGPRDRGPQADTQYF | 19 | TRBV7-6 | TRBD1 | TRBJ2-3 | -
TGTGCCAGCAGCCCTCAGGGGCGGGCCGGGGAGCTGTTTTTT | CASSPQGRAGELFF | 14 | TRBV27 | - | TRBJ2-2 | -